This T cell receptor beta chain was sequenced during a study of CD8 T cells in ankylosing spondylitis. General observations from the study: From matched ankylosing spondylitis synovial fluid, disease-linked clones were reportedly recovered at significantly enriched levels. Reactive arthritis synovial fluid and blood were previously reported to contain some motif variants. Among TCR beta sequences, a motif of under 10 highly homologous variants appeared characteristic of ankylosing spondylitis blood.

This clonotype was seen a few times. The antigen remains unidentified. The ends lost 6 bases at V and 3 bases at J; junction bases unmatched: 3. This CDR3 has 15 residues. Germline lookup yields CDR1 LGHNA and CDR2 YNFKEQ. MiXCR was run by TCRdb on the 5' RACE reads, yielding one entry per CDR3 protein. Of about 150,000 distinct CDR3 sequences in the sample, under 45% were seen once. This sequence originates from a male donor with ankylosing spondylitis. Material: synovial fluid, either unsorted or a sorted T cell fraction (not recorded which). This chain joins TRBV4-2 and TRBJ2-2, with 11 nucleotides matching TRBD2. The CDR3 DNA follows: TGTGCCAGCAGTCGACTAGCGGGGTACACCGGGGAGCTGTTTTTT. Translation gives CASSRLAGYTGELFF.